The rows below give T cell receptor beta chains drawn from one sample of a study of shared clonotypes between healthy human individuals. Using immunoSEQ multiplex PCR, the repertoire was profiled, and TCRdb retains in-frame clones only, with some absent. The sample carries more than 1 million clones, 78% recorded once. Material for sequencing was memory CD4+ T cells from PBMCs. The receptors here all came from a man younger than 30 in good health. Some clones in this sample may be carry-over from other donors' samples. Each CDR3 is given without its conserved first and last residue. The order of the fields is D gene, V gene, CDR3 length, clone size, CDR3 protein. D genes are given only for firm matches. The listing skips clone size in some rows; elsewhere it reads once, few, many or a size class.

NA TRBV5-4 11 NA ASSFTQVNGYT
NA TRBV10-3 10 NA AIAGAGNTIY
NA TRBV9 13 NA ASSVSGASNQPQH
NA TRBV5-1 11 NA ASTSGGNTEAF
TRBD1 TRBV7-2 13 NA ASSVGTGKQETQY
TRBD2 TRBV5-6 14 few ASSLVVAGGFYEQY
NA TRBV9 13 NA ASSVGGVNNYGYT
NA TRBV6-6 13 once ASSTASGAGYEQY
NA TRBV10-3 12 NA ATASAGGNTEAF
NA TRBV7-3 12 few ASSLSHENTEAF
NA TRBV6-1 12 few ASSNREAGNTIY
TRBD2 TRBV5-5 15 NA ASSRGLAGGSSYEQY
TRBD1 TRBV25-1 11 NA ASSTGGGYTIY
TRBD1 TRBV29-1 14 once SVEDPQGASYNEQF
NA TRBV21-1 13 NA ASSHPSALSYEQY
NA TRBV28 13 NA ASQRRPGQNTEAF
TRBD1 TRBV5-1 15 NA ASSFPRTGLSYNEQF
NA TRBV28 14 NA ASSLGVFGVNYGYT
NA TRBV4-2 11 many ASSLKEGEKLF
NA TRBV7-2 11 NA ASSPGMGREQF
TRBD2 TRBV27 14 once ASSRLAGAIPDTQY
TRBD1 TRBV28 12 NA ASRTGGAGETQY
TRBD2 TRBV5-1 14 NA ASSRKGTSGIYEQF
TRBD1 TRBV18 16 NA ASSPDFWGQGITDTQY
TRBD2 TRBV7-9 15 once ASSSTLAGGSYNEQF
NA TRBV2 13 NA ASSDPPWGYNEQF
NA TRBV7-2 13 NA ASSLGTAFNYGYT
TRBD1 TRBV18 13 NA ASSPQGGPNEKLF
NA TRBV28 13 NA ASSPHRLMNQPQH
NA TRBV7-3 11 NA ASSLSPGDTQY
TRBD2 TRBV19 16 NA ASSTQGLAGDRVYEQY
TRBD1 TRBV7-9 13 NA ASSSGDRGNQPQH
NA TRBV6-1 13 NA ASLRGGGVSYEQY
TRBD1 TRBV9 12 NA ASSPRTGLSEAF
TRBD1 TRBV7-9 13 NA ASSLARGPNNEQF
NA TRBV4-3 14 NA ASSQEWGEASYGYT
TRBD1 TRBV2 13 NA AISSQGGGNQPQH
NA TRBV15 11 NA ATSKAAPSEQF
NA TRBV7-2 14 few ASSLASGTKVDEQF
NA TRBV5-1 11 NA ASSLVLAGEQF
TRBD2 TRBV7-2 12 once ASSDRRGGETQY
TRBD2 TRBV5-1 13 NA ASRLGTSGYNEQF
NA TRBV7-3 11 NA ASSLTATQTQY
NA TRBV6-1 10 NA ASRSGRDGYT
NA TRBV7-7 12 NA ASSPQGSSDEQY
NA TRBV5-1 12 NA ASSLDSNTGELF
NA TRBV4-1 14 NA ASSQPRDKAAYEQY
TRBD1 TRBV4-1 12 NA ASSPGQGAGEQY
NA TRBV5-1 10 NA ASSPQRNEQF
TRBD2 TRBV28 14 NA ASSTRGRAGVFEQY
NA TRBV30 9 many AWSWGSEQY